Reported below is one T cell receptor (beta chain). The antigen is unknown. TCRdb independently ran MiXCR on the multiplex PCR reads; one entry per CDR3 protein. The sample has 130,000 or so distinct CDR3 sequences, approximately 30% seen once. Axillary draining lymph nodes of breast cancer patients supplied the node samples. These data come from a study of breast tumors, draining lymph nodes, adjacent tissues. This CDR3 is built from 15 residues. Trimming removed 6 bases at V and 1 base at J, with 13 bases between. The V gene's germline CDR1 is SNHLY and CDR2 FYNNEI. Study outcomes and limitations: Compared with basal-like, luminal-like tumors shared significantly more repertoire with nontumor tissue.

Sequences were obtained from axillary lymph node tissue. The chain links TRBV2 to TRBJ1-5, with D maybe TRBD1 (6 bases). This TCR was sampled from a female donor with breast cancer. Some clones in this sample may be carry-over from other donors' samples. CDR3 nucleotide sequence: TGTGCCAGCAGGGGTCAGGGGATAAGCAATCAGCCCCAGCATTTT. It codes for CASRGQGISNQPQHF.